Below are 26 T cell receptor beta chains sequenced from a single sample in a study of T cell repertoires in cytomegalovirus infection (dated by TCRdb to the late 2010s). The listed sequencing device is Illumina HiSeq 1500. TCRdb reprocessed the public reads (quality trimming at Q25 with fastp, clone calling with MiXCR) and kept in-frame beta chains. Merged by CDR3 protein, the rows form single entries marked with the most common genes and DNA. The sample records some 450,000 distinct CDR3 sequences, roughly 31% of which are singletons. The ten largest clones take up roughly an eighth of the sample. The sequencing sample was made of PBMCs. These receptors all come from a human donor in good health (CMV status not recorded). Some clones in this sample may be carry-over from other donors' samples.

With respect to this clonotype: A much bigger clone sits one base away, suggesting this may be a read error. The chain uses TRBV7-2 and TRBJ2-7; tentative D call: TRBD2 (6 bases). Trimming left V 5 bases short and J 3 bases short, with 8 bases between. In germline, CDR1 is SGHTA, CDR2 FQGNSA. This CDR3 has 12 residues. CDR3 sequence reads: CASSPEGYEQYF. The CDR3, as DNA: TGTGCCAGCAGCCCGGAGGGCTACGAGCAGTACTTC.

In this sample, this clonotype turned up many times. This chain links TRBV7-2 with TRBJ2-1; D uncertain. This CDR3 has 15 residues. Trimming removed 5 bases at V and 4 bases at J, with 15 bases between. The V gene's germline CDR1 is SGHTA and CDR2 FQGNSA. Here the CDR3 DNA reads TGTGCCAGCAGCCCCGGCCCTGGGGTTTACAATGAGCAGTTCTTC. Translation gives CASSPGPGVYNEQFF.

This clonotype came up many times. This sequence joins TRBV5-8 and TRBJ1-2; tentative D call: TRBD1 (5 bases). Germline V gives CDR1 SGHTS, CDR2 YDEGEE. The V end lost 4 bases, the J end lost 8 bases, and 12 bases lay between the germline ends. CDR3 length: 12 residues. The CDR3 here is CASSDQWGGYTF. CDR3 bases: TGTGCCAGCAGCGACCAGTGGGGCGGCTACACCTTC.

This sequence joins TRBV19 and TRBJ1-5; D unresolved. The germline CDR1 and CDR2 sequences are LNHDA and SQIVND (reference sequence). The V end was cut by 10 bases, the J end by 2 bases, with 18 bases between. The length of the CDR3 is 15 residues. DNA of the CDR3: TGTGCCACCTCAGAATTAGGGCAGGGCAATCAGCCCCAGCATTTT. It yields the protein CATSELGQGNQPQHF.

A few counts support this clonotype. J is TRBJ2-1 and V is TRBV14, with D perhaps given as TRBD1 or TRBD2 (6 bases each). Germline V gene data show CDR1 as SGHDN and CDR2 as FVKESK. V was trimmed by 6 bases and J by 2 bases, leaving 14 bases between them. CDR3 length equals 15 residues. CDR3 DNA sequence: TGTGCCAGCAGTCGGATGGGGGGCGCCTACAATGAGCAGTTCTTC. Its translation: CASSRMGGAYNEQFF.

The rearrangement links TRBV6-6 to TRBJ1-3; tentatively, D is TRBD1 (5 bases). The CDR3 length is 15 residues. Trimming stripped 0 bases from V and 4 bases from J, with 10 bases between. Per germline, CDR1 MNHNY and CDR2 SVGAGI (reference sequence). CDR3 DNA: TGTGCCAGCAGTTACTCTCCCGAGGGGGGAAACACCATATATTTT. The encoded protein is CASSYSPEGGNTIYF.

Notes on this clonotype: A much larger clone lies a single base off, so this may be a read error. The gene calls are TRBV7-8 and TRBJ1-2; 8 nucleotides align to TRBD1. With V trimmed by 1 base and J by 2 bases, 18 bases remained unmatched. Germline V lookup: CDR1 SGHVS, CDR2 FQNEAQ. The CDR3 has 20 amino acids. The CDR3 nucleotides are TGTGCCAGCAGCTTAGGAGCAAGGATCGGACCGGGACAGGTGAACTATGGCTACACCTTC. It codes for CASSLGARIGPGQVNYGYTF.

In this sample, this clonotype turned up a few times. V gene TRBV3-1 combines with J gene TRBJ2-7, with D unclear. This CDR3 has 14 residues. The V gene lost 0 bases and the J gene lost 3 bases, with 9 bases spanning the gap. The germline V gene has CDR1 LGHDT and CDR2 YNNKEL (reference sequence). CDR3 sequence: CASSQESPFYEQYF. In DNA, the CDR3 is TGTGCCAGCAGCCAAGAATCGCCATTCTACGAGCAGTACTTC.

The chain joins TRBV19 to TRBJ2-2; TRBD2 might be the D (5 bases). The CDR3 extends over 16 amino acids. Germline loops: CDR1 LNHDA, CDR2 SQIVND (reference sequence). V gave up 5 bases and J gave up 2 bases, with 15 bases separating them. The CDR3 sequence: CASSVPAALNTGELFF. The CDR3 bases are TGTGCCAGTAGTGTGCCAGCGGCCTTAAACACCGGGGAGCTGTTTTTT.

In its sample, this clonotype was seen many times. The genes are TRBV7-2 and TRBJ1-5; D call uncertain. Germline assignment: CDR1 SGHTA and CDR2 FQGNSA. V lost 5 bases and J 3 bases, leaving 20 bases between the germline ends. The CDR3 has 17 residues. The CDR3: CASSPSRRVSLNQPQHF. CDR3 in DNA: TGTGCCAGCAGCCCCTCTAGGCGGGTCTCGCTCAATCAGCCCCAGCATTTT. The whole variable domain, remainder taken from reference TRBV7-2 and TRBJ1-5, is GAGVSQSPSNKVTEKGKDVELRCDPISGHTALYWYRQSLGQGLEFLIYFQGNSAPDKSGLPSDRFSAERTGGSVSTLTIQRTQQEDSAVYLCASSPSRRVSLNQPQHFGDGTRLSIL.

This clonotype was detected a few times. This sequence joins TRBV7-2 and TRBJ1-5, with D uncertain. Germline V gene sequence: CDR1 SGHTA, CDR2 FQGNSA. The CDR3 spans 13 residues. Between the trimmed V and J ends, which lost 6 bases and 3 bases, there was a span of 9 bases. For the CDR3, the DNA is TGTGCCAGCAGTCATGGATTCAATCAGCCCCAGCATTTT. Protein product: CASSHGFNQPQHF.

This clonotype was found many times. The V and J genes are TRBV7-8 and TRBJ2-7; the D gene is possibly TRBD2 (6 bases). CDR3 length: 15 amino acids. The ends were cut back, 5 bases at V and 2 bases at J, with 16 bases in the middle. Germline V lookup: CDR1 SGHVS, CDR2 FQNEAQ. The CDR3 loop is CASSPRDRGTYEQYF. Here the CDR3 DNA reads TGTGCCAGCAGCCCGCGGGACCGGGGAACCTACGAGCAGTACTTC.

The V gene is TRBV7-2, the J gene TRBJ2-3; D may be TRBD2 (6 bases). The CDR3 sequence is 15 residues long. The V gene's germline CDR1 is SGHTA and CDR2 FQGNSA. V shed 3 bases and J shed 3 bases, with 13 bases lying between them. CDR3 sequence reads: CASSFRDSRTDTQYF. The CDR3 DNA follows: TGTGCCAGCAGCTTCCGGGACTCGAGAACAGATACGCAGTATTTT.

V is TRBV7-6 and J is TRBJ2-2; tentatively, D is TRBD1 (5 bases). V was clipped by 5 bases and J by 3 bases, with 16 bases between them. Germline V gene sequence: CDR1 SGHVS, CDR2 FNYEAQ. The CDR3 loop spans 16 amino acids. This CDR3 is CASSPRLLTDTGELFF. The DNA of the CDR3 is TGTGCCAGCAGCCCACGCCTGCTGACAGACACCGGGGAGCTGTTTTTT.

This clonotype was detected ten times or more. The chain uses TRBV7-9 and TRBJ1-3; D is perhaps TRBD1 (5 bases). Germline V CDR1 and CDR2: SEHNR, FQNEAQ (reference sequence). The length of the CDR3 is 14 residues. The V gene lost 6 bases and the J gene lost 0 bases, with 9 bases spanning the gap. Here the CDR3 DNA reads TGTGCCAGCAGACAACAGGACTCTGGAAACACCATATATTTT. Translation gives CASRQQDSGNTIYF.

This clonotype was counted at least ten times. The CDR3 sequence is CASSLKRGNDNEQFF. The CDR3 nucleotides read TGTGCCAGCAGCTTGAAGCGGGGGAATGACAATGAGCAGTTCTTC. This chain joins TRBV11-2 and TRBJ2-1; TRBD2 matches 8 bases. Germline V gene data show CDR1 as SGHAT and CDR2 as FQNNGV. V was pared by 3 bases and J by 5 bases, with 6 bases of the junction left unmatched. The CDR3 covers 15 residues.

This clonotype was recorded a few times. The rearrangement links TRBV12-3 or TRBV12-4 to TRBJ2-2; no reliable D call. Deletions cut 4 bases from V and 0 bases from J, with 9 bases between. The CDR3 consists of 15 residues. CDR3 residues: CASSSLIANTGELFF. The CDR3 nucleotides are TGTGCCAGCAGTTCGCTCATCGCGAACACCGGGGAGCTGTTTTTT.

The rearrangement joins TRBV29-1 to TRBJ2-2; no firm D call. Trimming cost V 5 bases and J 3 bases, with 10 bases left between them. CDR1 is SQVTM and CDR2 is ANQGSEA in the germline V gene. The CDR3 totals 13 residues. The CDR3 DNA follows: TGCAGCGTTCGGACGGCTCACACCGGGGAGCTGTTTTTT. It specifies CSVRTAHTGELFF.

The CDR3 DNA reads TGTGCCAGTAGTTATATCCGGACATCTCGACCCAACTATGGCTACACCTTC. Translation gives CASSYIRTSRPNYGYTF. The chain combines TRBV19 with TRBJ1-2; tentatively, D is TRBD1 (5 bases). The CDR3 is 17 residues long. V gave up 5 bases and J gave up 2 bases, with 21 bases separating them. The germline V gene has CDR1 LNHDA and CDR2 SQIVND (reference sequence).

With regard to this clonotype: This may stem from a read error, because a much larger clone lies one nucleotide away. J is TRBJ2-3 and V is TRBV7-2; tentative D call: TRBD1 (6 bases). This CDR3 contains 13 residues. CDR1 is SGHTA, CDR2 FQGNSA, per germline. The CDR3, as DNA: TGTGCCAGCAGCAAAAACAGGGCAGAGACGCAGTATTTT. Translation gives CASSKNRAETQYF.

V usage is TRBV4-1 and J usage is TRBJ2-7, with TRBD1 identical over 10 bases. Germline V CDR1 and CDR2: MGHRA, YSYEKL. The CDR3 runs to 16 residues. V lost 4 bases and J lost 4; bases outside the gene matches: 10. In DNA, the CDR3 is TGCGCCAGCAGCCGAGATCCGGGACAGGGGAAGTACGAGCAGTACTTC. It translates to CASSRDPGQGKYEQYF.

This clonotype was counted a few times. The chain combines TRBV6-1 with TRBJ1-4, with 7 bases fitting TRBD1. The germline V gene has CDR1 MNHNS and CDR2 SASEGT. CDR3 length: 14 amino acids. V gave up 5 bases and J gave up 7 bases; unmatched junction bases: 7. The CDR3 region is CASSPNRGLEKLFF. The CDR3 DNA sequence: TGTGCCAGCAGTCCTAACAGGGGCCTTGAAAAACTGTTTTTT.

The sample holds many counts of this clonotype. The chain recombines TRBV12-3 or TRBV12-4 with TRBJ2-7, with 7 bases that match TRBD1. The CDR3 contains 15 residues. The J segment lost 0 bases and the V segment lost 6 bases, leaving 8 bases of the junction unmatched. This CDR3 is CASSAGQVNSYEQYF. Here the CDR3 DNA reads TGTGCCAGCAGCGCCGGACAGGTCAACTCCTACGAGCAGTACTTC.

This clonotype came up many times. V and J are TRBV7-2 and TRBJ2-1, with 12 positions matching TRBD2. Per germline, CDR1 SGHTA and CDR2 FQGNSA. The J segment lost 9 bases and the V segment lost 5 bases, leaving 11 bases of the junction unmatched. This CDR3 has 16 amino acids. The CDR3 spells CASSRYGLAGSSEQFF. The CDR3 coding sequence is TGTGCCAGCAGCCGATATGGACTAGCGGGGTCCAGTGAGCAGTTCTTC.

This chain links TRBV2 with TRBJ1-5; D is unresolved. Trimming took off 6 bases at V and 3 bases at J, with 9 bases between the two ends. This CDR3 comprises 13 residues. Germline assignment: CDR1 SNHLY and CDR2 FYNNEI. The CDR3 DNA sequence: TGTGCCAGCAGACGGAATATCAATCAGCCCCAGCATTTT. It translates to CASRRNINQPQHF.

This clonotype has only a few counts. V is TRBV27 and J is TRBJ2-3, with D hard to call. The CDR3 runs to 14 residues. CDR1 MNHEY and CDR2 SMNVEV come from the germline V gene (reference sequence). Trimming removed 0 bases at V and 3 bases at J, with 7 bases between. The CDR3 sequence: CASSLSLETDTQYF. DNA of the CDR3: TGTGCCAGCAGTTTATCGCTAGAGACAGATACGCAGTATTTT.